Listed here are 30 T cell receptor beta chains from one sample, sequenced in a study of T cells in localized non-small cell lung cancer. This table comes from immunoSEQ multiplex PCR, and its TCRdb copy is limited to in-frame clones, with some not included. Of 86,000 or so clones in the sample, roughly 86% are singletons; the top ten hold 2.8%. The starting material was peripheral blood, obtained before any cancer treatment. The receptor set was obtained from a man aged 40-75 years with stage I lung adenocarcinoma.

The chain is built from TRBV6-6 and TRBJ1-1; 10 nucleotides match TRBD1. The CDR3 spans 14 residues. J lost 0 bases, V lost 8 bases, and 3 bases had no gene match. From germline, CDR1 is MNHNY and CDR2 SVGAGI (reference sequence). The CDR3 sequence is CASRTGGMNTEAFF. The DNA for the CDR3 is TGTGCCAGCCGGACAGGGGGGATGAACACTGAAGCTTTCTTT.

The chain recombines TRBV19 with TRBJ1-1, with a tentative D call TRBD1 (5 bases). The CDR3 has 15 amino acids. Germline loops: CDR1 LNHDA, CDR2 SQIVND (reference sequence). V lost 4 bases, J lost 0 bases, and 12 bases lay in between. CDR3: CASSKRDGLNTEAFF. The CDR3 region has the DNA TGTGCCAGTAGTAAAAGGGACGGACTGAACACTGAAGCTTTCTTT.

The rearrangement links TRBV7-9 to TRBJ2-3; D unresolved. In germline, CDR1 is SEHNR, CDR2 FQNEAQ (reference sequence). The CDR3 loop spans 15 amino acids. The V and J ends lost 0 bases and 1 base respectively, with 8 bases between them. The CDR3 DNA is TGTGCCAGCAGCTTAGCGGTCCGACGCACAGATACGCAGTATTTT. This codes for CASSLAVRRTDTQYF. Full variable domain (outside the CDR3, taken from reference TRBV7-9 and TRBJ2-3): DTGVSQNPRHKITKRGQNVTFRCDPISEHNRLYWYRQTLGQGPEFLTYFQNEAQLEKSRLLSDRFSAERPKGSFSTLEIQRTEQGDSAMYLCASSLAVRRTDTQYFGPGTRLTVL.

The rearrangement links TRBV28 to TRBJ1-1; weak D call: TRBD1 (5 bases). Between the trimmed V and J ends, which lost 7 bases and 5 bases, there was a span of 14 bases. Germline V gene lookup returns CDR1 MDHEN and CDR2 SYDVKM. This CDR3 is 13 amino acids long. This chain's CDR3 is CASILNRRTEAFF. The CDR3 nucleotides read TGTGCCAGCATTCTGAACAGGAGGACTGAAGCTTTCTTT.

This chain's CDR3 is CASSQDRGSPYGYTF. The CDR3 bases are TGCGCCAGCAGCCAAGATAGGGGATCACCCTATGGCTACACCTTC. This chain links TRBV4-1 with TRBJ1-2; TRBD1 is a possible D gene (5 bases). Trimming shortened V by 0 bases and J by 4 bases, and 12 bases separated the two germline ends. The germline V gene encodes CDR1 MGHRA and CDR2 YSYEKL. This CDR3 is built from 15 residues.

The chain recombines TRBV19 with TRBJ1-1; weak D call: TRBD1 (6 bases). Trimming left V 4 bases short and J 5 bases short, with 14 bases between. CDR1 LNHDA and CDR2 SQIVND come from the germline V gene (reference sequence). The CDR3 covers 14 residues. CDR3 residues: CASSTPGARTEAFF. DNA for the CDR3: TGTGCCAGTAGTACTCCGGGGGCGAGGACTGAAGCTTTCTTT.

Many counts were recorded for this clone. The chain uses TRBV9 and TRBJ2-7; 13 bases are shared with TRBD2. There are 14 residues in the CDR3. Trimming at V came to 2 bases and at J to 4 bases, leaving 0 bases not matched to a gene. Germline assignment: CDR1 SGDLS and CDR2 YYNGEE. The CDR3 protein is CASSVTSGGYEQYF. In nucleotides, the CDR3 is TGTGCCAGCAGCGTGACTAGCGGGGGGTACGAGCAGTACTTC.

V and J are TRBV6-5 and TRBJ1-1, with D hard to call. CDR1 is MNHEY and CDR2 is SVGAGI in the germline V gene. The CDR3 totals 14 residues. V gave up 1 base and J gave up 0 bases, with 6 bases separating them. CDR3 protein: CASSYWGMNTEAFF. The CDR3 DNA reads as TGTGCCAGCAGTTACTGGGGTATGAACACTGAAGCTTTCTTT.

V is TRBV27 and J is TRBJ1-4; 10 bases are a match to TRBD1. Germline-derived CDR1 and CDR2 are MNHEY and SMNVEV (reference sequence). This CDR3 has 15 amino acids. V shed 1 base and J 6 bases; nucleotides not matched to a gene: 2. In nucleotides, the CDR3 is TGTGCCAGCAGTTTATTGGACAGGGGGGATGAAAAACTGTTTTTT. This gives the protein CASSLLDRGDEKLFF.

The chain couples TRBV2 to TRBJ1-1; D is undetermined. V gave up 7 bases and J gave up 0 bases, with 15 bases separating them. This CDR3 has 15 residues. The germline CDR1 and CDR2 sequences are SNHLY and FYNNEI. CDR3 region: CASTAVAVMNTEAFF. The CDR3 bases are TGTGCCAGCACAGCAGTAGCAGTAATGAACACTGAAGCTTTCTTT.

The chain couples TRBV5-4 to TRBJ2-7, with 10 bases that match TRBD2. CDR1 and CDR2 (germline): SGHNT, YYREEE (reference sequence). The J segment lost 10 bases and the V segment lost 5 bases, leaving 15 bases of the junction unmatched. The CDR3 contains 15 residues. This chain's CDR3 is CASSLVKTSSGSQYF. In DNA, the CDR3 is TGTGCCAGCAGTCTTGTAAAAACGTCTAGCGGGAGTCAGTACTTC.

This clone came up once. This chain connects TRBV28 to TRBJ1-4, with D hard to call. This CDR3 spans 15 amino acids. Deletions cut 3 bases from V and 2 bases from J, with 10 bases between. Germline V gene lookup returns CDR1 MDHEN and CDR2 SYDVKM. For the CDR3, the DNA is TGTGCCAGCAGTTTTCCCGGTAGGACTAATGAAAAACTGTTTTTT. Its protein product is CASSFPGRTNEKLFF.

The chain carries TRBV9 and TRBJ2-3; TRBD2 is a possible D gene (6 bases). The CDR3 extends over 16 amino acids. Deletions cut 0 bases from V and 6 bases from J, with 17 bases between. Germline CDR1 is SGDLS and CDR2 is YYNGEE. The CDR3 is CASSVGIAVGGDTQYF. DNA for the CDR3: TGTGCCAGCAGCGTAGGGATAGCGGTGGGTGGGGATACGCAGTATTTT.

The chain combines TRBV4-1 with TRBJ1-2, with D perhaps matching TRBD1 (6 bases). V shed 3 bases and J shed 4 bases, with 18 bases lying between them. The CDR3 is made up of 16 amino acids. Germline assignment: CDR1 MGHRA and CDR2 YSYEKL. The CDR3: CASSHRTEGISYGYTF. CDR3 DNA: TGCGCCAGCAGCCATAGGACAGAGGGGATTAGCTATGGCTACACCTTC.

The CDR3 region is CASSVEGHARGDTQYF. Here the CDR3 DNA reads TGTGCCAGCAGCGTAGAGGGGCACGCAAGAGGAGATACGCAGTATTTT. The V call is TRBV9, the J call TRBJ2-3, with a tentative D call TRBD1 (5 bases). Between the trimmed V and J ends, which lost 0 bases and 5 bases, there was a span of 16 bases. The CDR3 covers 16 residues. Germline loops: CDR1 SGDLS, CDR2 YYNGEE. The complete variable domain, with remaining parts taken from reference TRBV9 and TRBJ2-3, reads DSGVTQTPKHLITATGQRVTLRCSPRSGDLSVYWYQQSLDQGLQFLIQYYNGEERAKGNILERFSAQQFPDLHSELNLSSLELGDSALYFCASSVEGHARGDTQYFGPGTRLTVL.

V is TRBV9 and J is TRBJ2-1; 7 nucleotides line up with TRBD2. With 2 bases clipped from V and 6 bases from J, the junction kept 8 bases outside the gene matches. Germline V CDR1 and CDR2: SGDLS, YYNGEE. The CDR3 is 15 amino acids. CDR3 in amino acids: CASSVDGGGSNEQFF. CDR3 in DNA: TGTGCCAGCAGCGTTGATGGCGGGGGTAGCAATGAGCAGTTCTTC.

The rearrangement joins TRBV18 to TRBJ2-5, with a weak D call TRBD2 (6 bases). The CDR3 sequence is 16 residues long. The germline V and J ends were trimmed by 5 bases and 1 base, with 17 bases remaining between them. Germline CDR1 reads KGHSH; CDR2 reads LQKENI. As DNA, the CDR3 is TGTGCCAGCTCAATGTCTGGCGGACTATTCCAAGAGACCCAGTACTTC. This encodes CASSMSGGLFQETQYF.

Only one count was recorded for this clone. The chain recombines TRBV9 with TRBJ1-1; the D gene is possibly TRBD1 (5 bases). The germline V and J ends were trimmed by 0 bases and 4 bases, with 10 bases remaining between them. Germline assignment: CDR1 SGDLS and CDR2 YYNGEE. CDR3 size: 14 residues. CDR3 nucleotides: TGTGCCAGCAGCGTAGTCCCAGGGACCACTGAAGCTTTCTTT. It codes for CASSVVPGTTEAFF. Full variable domain (missing parts from reference TRBV9 and TRBJ1-1): DSGVTQTPKHLITATGQRVTLRCSPRSGDLSVYWYQQSLDQGLQFLIQYYNGEERAKGNILERFSAQQFPDLHSELNLSSLELGDSALYFCASSVVPGTTEAFFGQGTRLTVV.

The chain has TRBV28 and TRBJ2-2; no definite D call. The germline V gene has CDR1 MDHEN and CDR2 SYDVKM. The CDR3 runs to 16 residues. With 4 bases removed from V and 1 base from J, the gap between germline ends came to 13 bases. CDR3 DNA sequence: TGTGCCAGCAGTTCCCCCGATCAAGGGAACACCGGGGAGCTGTTTTTT. Its translation is CASSSPDQGNTGELFF.

This clone was counted once. CDR3: CASRQGAYGYTF. The DNA for the CDR3 is TGTGCCAGCAGACAGGGGGCTTATGGCTACACCTTC. V is TRBV27 and J is TRBJ1-2, with 9 positions matching TRBD1. The CDR3 runs to 12 residues. The germline gives CDR1 MNHEY, CDR2 SMNVEV (reference sequence). The ends lost 6 bases at V and 5 bases at J; junction bases unmatched: 1.

This sequence joins TRBV6-5 and TRBJ2-7; D remains ambiguous. Germline V gene sequence: CDR1 MNHEY, CDR2 SVGAGI. Trimming removed 0 bases at V and 6 bases at J, with 15 bases between. The length of the CDR3 is 15 residues. The CDR3 reads CASSYSRYDGSEQYF. CDR3 DNA: TGTGCCAGCAGTTACTCGCGTTATGACGGATCCGAGCAGTACTTC.

The gene calls are TRBV7-6 and TRBJ2-7, with no clear D. V was clipped by 3 bases and J by 3 bases, with 9 bases between them. The CDR3 has 13 residues. In germline, CDR1 is SGHVS, CDR2 FNYEAQ. CDR3 protein: CASSLGSIYEQYF. The CDR3, as DNA: TGTGCCAGCAGCTTGGGATCGATCTACGAGCAGTACTTC.

The chain's CDR3 is CASRAAGPEAFF. CDR3 nucleotide sequence: TGTGCCAGCAGGGCAGCGGGGCCTGAAGCTTTCTTT. The rearrangement links TRBV28 to TRBJ1-1; tentative D call: TRBD1 (5 bases). The CDR3 sequence is 12 residues long. The ends were cut back, 6 bases at V and 6 bases at J, with 11 bases in the middle. Germline CDR1 and CDR2: MDHEN and SYDVKM.

The chain uses TRBV10-3 and TRBJ2-7; 7 nucleotides align to TRBD1. Germline CDR1 is ENHRY and CDR2 is SYGVKD. Trimming removed 4 bases from V and 5 bases from J; junction bases left unmatched: 2. This CDR3 comprises 12 residues. In DNA, the CDR3 is TGTGCCATCAGTGGGACAGGTAACGAGCAGTACTTC. Protein product: CAISGTGNEQYF.

The chain recombines TRBV19 with TRBJ1-2; possibly TRBD1 for D (5 bases). V lost 4 bases to trimming and J lost 8 bases, with 17 bases between them. Germline V lookup: CDR1 LNHDA, CDR2 SQIVND (reference sequence). The CDR3 is made up of 14 amino acids. CDR3 in DNA: TGTGCCAGTAGTACCTCGACGGGGACGAGAGGCTACACCTTC. It encodes CASSTSTGTRGYTF.

The chain uses TRBV27 and TRBJ1-2; D remains ambiguous. The V and J ends lost 3 bases and 4 bases respectively, with 12 bases between them. Germline V gene data show CDR1 as MNHEY and CDR2 as SMNVEV (reference sequence). This CDR3 region has 14 residues. The CDR3: CASSLSGPSYGYTF. The CDR3 DNA reads as TGTGCCAGCAGTTTGTCTGGGCCAAGCTATGGCTACACCTTC.

This clone was seen only a few times. The chain carries TRBV14 and TRBJ2-7; D might be TRBD1 (6 bases). V shed 0 bases and J shed 9 bases, with 12 bases lying between them. The CDR3 length is 13 residues. Germline CDR1 SGHDN, CDR2 FVKESK. Written as DNA, the CDR3 is TGTGCCAGCAGCCAAGATCTGGGGGCCGGGCAGTACTTC. Its protein is CASSQDLGAGQYF.

This chain uses TRBV10-2 with TRBJ1-1, with 10 bases identical to TRBD1. Losses at the gene ends were 6 bases for V and 4 bases for J; bases not matched to a gene: 8. The CDR3 sequence is 15 residues long. Germline CDR1 is WSHSY and CDR2 is SAAADI. CDR3 coding DNA: TGCGCCAGCAGGGACCGACAGGGGGCCAGCACTGAAGCTTTCTTT. Translating gives CASRDRQGASTEAFF.

The rearrangement uses TRBV29-1 and TRBJ2-1; 8 bases align to TRBD1. The CDR3 consists of 15 residues. Unmatched junction bases numbered 7, after V lost 2 bases and J lost 4 bases. Germline CDR1 SQVTM, CDR2 ANQGSEA. Written as DNA, the CDR3 is TGCAGCGTTGAAACGGGACAGGATCCATACAATGAGCAGTTCTTC. It translates to CSVETGQDPYNEQFF.

The chain joins TRBV6-4 to TRBJ2-2, with D possibly being TRBD1 (5 bases). This CDR3 contains 14 residues. V dropped 11 bases and J dropped 1 base, with 14 bases sitting between them. CDR1 and CDR2 from the germline V gene are MRHNA and SNTAGT. The CDR3: CAPRAQGNTGELFF. The DNA for the CDR3 is TGTGCCCCCCGGGCGCAGGGGAACACCGGGGAGCTGTTTTTT.